This TCR beta chain was sequenced in a study of response to subunit inactivated influenza vaccine. One entry per CDR3 protein results from TCRdb running MiXCR on the RT-PCR reads. Of 430,000 or so distinct CDR3 sequences in the sample, approximately 11% are singletons; the top ten hold about 12%. Trimming cost V 6 bases and J 3 bases; bases outside gene matches: 8. This CDR3 region has 14 residues. Study-level findings and limits: Each seasonal flu vaccination may recruit only limited new T cells, authors suggested.

As regards this clonotype: Its antigen is currently unknown.

The source of this sequence is a man in his fifties or sixties who received an inactivated influenza vaccine. This material consisted of PBMCs from blood, taken about 40 days after vaccination. The chain joins TRBV12-3 or TRBV12-4 to TRBJ2-7; 7 nucleotides agree with TRBD2. Written as DNA, the CDR3 is TGTGCCAGCAGCCCGGAGAGGGACTACTACGAGCAGTACTTC. This translates into CASSPERDYYEQYF.